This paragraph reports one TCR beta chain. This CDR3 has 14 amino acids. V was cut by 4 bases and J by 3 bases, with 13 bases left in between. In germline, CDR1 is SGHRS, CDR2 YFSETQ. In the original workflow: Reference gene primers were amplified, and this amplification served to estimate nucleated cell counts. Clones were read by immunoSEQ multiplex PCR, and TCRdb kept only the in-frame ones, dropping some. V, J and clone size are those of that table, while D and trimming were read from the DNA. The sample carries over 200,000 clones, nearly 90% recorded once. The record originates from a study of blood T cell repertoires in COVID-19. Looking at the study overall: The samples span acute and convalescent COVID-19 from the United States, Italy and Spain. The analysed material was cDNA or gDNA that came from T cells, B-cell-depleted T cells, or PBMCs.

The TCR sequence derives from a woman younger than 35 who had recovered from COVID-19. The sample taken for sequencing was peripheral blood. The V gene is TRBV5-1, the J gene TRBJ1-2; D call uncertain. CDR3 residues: CASSPPAVDYGYTF. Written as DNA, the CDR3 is TGCGCCAGCAGCCCCCCGGCGGTGGACTATGGCTACACCTTC. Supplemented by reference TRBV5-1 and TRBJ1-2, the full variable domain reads KAGVTQTPRYLIKTRGQQVTLSCSPISGHRSVSWYQQTPGQGLQFLFEYFSETQRNKGNFPGRFSGRQFSNSRSEMNVSTLELGDSALYLCASSPPAVDYGYTFGSGTRLTVV.